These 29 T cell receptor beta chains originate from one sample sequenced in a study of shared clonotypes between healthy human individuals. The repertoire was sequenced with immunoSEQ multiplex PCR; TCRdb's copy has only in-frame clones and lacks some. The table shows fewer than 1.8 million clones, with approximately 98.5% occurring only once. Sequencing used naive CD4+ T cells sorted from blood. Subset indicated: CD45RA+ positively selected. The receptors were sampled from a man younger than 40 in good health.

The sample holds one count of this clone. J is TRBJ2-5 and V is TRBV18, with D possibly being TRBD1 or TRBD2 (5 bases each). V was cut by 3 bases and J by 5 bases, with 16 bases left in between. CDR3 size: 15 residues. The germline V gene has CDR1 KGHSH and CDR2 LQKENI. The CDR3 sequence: CASSPQLAGLETQYF. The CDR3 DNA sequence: TGTGCCAGCTCACCTCAGCTAGCAGGGTTGGAGACCCAGTACTTC.

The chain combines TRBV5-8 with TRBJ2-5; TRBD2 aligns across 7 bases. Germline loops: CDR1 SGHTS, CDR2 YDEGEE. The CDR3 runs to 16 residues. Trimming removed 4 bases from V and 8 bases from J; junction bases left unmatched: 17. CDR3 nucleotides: TGTGCCAGCAGCCTGACTCCGGCCCGGGGCGGGAGAACCCAGTACTTC. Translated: CASSLTPARGGRTQYF.

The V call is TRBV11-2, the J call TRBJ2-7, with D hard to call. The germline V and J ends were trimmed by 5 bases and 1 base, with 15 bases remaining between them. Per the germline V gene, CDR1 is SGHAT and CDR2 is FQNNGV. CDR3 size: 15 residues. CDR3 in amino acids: CASSQRLASSYEQYF. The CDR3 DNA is TGTGCCAGCAGCCAAAGACTTGCCTCTTCCTACGAGCAGTACTTC.

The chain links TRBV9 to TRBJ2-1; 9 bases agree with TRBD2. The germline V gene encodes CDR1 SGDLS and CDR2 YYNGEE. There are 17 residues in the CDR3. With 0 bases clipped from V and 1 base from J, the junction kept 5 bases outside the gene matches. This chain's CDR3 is CASSVDGGLASYNEQFF. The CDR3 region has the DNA TGTGCCAGCAGCGTAGATGGAGGACTAGCGTCCTACAATGAGCAGTTCTTC. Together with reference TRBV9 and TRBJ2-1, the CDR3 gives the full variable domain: DSGVTQTPKHLITATGQRVTLRCSPRSGDLSVYWYQQSLDQGLQFLIQYYNGEERAKGNILERFSAQQFPDLHSELNLSSLELGDSALYFCASSVDGGLASYNEQFFGPGTRLTVL.

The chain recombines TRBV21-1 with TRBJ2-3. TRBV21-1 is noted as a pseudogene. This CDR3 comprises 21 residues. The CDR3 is CASMLGNLANTEPRCLSFEYF. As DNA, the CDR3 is TGTGCCAGCATGCTAGGGAATCTGGCGAACACGGAACCCCGATGCTTATCTTTTGAGTATTTT.

CDR3 loop: CAKGLDTQYF. In DNA, the CDR3 is TGTGCCAAGGGATTGGATACGCAGTATTTT. The chain combines TRBV7-2 with TRBJ2-3; D uncertain. V was trimmed by 10 bases and J by 6 bases, leaving 8 bases between them. The CDR3 is 10 amino acids. Looked up from germline, CDR1 is SGHTA and CDR2 is FQGNSA.

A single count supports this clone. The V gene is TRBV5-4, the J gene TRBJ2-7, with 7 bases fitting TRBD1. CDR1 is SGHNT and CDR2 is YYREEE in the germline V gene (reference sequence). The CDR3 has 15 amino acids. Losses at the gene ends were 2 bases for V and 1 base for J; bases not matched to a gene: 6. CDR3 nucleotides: TGTGCCAGCAGCTTTGAATACAGGGGATCCTACGAGCAGTACTTC. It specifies CASSFEYRGSYEQYF. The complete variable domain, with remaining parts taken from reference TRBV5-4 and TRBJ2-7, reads ETGVTQSPTHLIKTRGQQVTLRCSSQSGHNTVSWYQQALGQGPQFIFQYYREEENGRGNFPPRFSGLQFPNYSSELNVNALELDDSALYLCASSFEYRGSYEQYFGPGTRLTVT.

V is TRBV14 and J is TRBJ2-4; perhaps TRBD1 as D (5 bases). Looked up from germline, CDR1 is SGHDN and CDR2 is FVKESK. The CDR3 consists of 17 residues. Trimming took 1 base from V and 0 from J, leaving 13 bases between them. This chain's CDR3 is CASSQGGWGLAKNIQYF. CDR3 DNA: TGTGCCAGCAGCCAAGGGGGCTGGGGCCTAGCCAAAAACATTCAGTACTTC. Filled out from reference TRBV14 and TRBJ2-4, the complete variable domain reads EAGVTQFPSHSVIEKGQTVTLRCDPISGHDNLYWYRRVMGKEIKFLLHFVKESKQDESGMPNNRFLAERTGGTYSTLKVQPAELEDSGVYFCASSQGGWGLAKNIQYFGAGTRLSVL.

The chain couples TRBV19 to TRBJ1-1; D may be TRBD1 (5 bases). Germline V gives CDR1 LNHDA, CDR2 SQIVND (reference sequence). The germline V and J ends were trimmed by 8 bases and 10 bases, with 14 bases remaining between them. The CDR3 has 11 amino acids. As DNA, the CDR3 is TGTGCCAGTTATCAGGGTCGGGTAGCTTTCTTT. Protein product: CASYQGRVAFF.

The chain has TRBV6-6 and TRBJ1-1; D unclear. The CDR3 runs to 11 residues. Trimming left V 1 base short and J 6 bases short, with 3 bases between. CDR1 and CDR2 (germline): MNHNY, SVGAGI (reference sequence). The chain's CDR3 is CASSYYPEAFF. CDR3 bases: TGTGCCAGCAGTTACTACCCTGAAGCTTTCTTT.

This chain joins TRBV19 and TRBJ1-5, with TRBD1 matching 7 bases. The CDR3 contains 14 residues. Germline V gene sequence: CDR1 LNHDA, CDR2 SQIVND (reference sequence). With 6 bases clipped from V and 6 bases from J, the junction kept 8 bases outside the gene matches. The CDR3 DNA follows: TGTGCCAGTAGATCCCAGGGGGTCGGTCAGCCCCAGCATTTT. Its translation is CASRSQGVGQPQHF.

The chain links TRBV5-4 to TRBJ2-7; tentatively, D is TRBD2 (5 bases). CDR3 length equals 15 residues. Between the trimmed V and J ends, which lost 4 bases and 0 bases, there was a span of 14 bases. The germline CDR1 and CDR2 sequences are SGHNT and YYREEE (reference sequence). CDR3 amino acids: CASSPQRGSSYEQYF. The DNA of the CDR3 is TGTGCCAGCAGCCCGCAACGGGGTTCCTCCTACGAGCAGTACTTC.

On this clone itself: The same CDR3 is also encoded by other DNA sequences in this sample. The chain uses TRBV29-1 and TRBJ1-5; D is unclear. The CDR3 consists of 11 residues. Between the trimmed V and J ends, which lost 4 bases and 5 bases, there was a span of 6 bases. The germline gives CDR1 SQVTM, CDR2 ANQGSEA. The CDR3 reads CSVGDDQPQHF. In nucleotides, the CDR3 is TGCAGCGTTGGTGACGATCAGCCCCAGCATTTT.

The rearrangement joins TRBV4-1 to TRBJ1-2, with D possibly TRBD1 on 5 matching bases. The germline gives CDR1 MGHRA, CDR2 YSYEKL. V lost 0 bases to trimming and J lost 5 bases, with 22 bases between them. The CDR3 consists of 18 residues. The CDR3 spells CASSQDLSTAALGYGYTF. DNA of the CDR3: TGCGCCAGCAGCCAAGATTTATCGACAGCGGCCCTGGGATATGGCTACACCTTC.

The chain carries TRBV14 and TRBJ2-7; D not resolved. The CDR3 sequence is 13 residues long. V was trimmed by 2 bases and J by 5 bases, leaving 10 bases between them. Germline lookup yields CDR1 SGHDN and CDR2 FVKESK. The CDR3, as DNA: TGTGCCAGCAGCCAATTTGTGGGCAACGAGCAGTACTTC. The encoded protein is CASSQFVGNEQYF. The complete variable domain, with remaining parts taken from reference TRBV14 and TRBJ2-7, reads EAGVTQFPSHSVIEKGQTVTLRCDPISGHDNLYWYRRVMGKEIKFLLHFVKESKQDESGMPNNRFLAERTGGTYSTLKVQPAELEDSGVYFCASSQFVGNEQYFGPGTRLTVT.

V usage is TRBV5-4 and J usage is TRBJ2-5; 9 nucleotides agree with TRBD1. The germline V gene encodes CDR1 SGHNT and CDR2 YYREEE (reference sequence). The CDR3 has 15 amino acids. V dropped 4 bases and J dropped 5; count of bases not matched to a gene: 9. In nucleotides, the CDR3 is TGTGCCAGCAGCATACAGGGGGCCGCTATGGAGACCCAGTACTTC. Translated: CASSIQGAAMETQYF.

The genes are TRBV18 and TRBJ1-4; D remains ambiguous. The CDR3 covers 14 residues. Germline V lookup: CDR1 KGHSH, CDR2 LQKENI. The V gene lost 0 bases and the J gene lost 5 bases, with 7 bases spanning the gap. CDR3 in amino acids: CASSPPVRNEKLFF. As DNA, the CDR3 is TGTGCCAGCTCACCACCGGTGCGGAATGAAAAACTGTTTTTT.

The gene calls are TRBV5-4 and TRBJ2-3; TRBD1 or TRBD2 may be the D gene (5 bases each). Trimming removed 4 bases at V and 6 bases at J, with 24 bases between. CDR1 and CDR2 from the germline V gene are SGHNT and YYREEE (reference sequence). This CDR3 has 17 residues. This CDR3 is CASSRRGRSSFWDTQYF. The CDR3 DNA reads TGTGCCAGCAGCCGACGGGGCAGGTCCAGTTTTTGGGATACGCAGTATTTT. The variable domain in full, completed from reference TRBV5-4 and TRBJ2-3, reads ETGVTQSPTHLIKTRGQQVTLRCSSQSGHNTVSWYQQALGQGPQFIFQYYREEENGRGNFPPRFSGLQFPNYSSELNVNALELDDSALYLCASSRRGRSSFWDTQYFGPGTRLTVL.

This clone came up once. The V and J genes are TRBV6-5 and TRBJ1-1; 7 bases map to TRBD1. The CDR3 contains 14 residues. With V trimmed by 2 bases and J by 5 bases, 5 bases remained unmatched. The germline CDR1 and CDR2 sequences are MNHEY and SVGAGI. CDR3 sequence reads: CASSYDRVRTEAFF. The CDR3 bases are TGTGCCAGCAGTTACGACAGGGTTAGAACTGAAGCTTTCTTT.

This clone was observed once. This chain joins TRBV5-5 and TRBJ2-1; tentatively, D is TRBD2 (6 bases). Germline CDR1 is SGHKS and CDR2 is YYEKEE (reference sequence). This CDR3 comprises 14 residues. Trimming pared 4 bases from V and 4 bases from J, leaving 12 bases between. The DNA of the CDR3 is TGTGCCAGCAGCCCCCCGGCGGGGTACAATGAGCAGTTCTTC. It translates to CASSPPAGYNEQFF.

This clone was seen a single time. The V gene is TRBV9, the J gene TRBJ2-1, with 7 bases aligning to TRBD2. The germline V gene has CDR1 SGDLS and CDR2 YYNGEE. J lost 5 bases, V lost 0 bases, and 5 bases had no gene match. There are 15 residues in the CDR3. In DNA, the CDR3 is TGTGCCAGCAGCGTAGCGACTAGCTGGAACAATGAGCAGTTCTTC. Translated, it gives CASSVATSWNNEQFF. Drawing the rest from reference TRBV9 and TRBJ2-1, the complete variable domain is DSGVTQTPKHLITATGQRVTLRCSPRSGDLSVYWYQQSLDQGLQFLIQYYNGEERAKGNILERFSAQQFPDLHSELNLSSLELGDSALYFCASSVATSWNNEQFFGPGTRLTVL.

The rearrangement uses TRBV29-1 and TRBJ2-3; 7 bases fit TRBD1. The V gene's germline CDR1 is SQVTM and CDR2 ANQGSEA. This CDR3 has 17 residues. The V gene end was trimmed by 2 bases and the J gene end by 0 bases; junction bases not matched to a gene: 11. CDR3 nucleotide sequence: TGCAGCGTTGAACATACAACGGACAGGCCAAGCACAGATACGCAGTATTTT. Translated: CSVEHTTDRPSTDTQYF.

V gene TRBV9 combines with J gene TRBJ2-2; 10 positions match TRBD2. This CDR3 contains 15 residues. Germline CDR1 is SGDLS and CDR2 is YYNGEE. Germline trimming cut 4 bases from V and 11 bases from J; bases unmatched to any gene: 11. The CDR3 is CASSLTLAGVGELFF. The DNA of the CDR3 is TGTGCCAGCAGCCTCACTCTAGCGGGAGTTGGAGAGCTGTTTTTT.

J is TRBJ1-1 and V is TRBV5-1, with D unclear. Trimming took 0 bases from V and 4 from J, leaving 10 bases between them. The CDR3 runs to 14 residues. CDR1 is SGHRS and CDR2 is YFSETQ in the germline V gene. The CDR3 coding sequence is TGCGCCAGCAGCTTGGATCGATGGGGCACTGAAGCTTTCTTT. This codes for CASSLDRWGTEAFF.

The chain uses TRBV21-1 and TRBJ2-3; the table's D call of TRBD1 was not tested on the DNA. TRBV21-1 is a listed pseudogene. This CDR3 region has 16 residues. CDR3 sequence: CASSKGVGQAEDTQYF. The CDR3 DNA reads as TGTGCCAGCAGCAAAGGGGTGGGACAGGCGGAGGATACGCAGTATTTT.

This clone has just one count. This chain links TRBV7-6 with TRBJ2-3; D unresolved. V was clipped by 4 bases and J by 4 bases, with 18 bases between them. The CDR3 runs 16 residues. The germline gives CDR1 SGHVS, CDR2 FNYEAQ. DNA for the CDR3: TGTGCCAGCAGCTCCCCCCTAGGTTCTTACTCAGATACGCAGTATTTT. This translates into CASSSPLGSYSDTQYF.

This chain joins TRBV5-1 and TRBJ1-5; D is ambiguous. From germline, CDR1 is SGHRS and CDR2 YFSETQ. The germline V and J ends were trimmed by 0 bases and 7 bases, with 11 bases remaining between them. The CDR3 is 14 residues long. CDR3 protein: CASSLDSPGQPQHF. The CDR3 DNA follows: TGCGCCAGCAGCTTGGATAGCCCGGGGCAGCCCCAGCATTTT.

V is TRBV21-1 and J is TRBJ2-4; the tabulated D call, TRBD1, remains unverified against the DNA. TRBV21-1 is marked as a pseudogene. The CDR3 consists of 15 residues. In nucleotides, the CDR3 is TGTGCCAGCAGCACGCTACAGGGCGCCAAAAACATTCAGTACTTC. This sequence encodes CASSTLQGAKNIQYF.

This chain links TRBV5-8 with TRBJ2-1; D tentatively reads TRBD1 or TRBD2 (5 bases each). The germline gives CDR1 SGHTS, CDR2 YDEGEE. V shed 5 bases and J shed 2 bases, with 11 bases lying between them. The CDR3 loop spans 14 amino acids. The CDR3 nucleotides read TGTGCCAGCAGTTGGGACGGAACCTACAATGAGCAGTTCTTC. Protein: CASSWDGTYNEQFF.